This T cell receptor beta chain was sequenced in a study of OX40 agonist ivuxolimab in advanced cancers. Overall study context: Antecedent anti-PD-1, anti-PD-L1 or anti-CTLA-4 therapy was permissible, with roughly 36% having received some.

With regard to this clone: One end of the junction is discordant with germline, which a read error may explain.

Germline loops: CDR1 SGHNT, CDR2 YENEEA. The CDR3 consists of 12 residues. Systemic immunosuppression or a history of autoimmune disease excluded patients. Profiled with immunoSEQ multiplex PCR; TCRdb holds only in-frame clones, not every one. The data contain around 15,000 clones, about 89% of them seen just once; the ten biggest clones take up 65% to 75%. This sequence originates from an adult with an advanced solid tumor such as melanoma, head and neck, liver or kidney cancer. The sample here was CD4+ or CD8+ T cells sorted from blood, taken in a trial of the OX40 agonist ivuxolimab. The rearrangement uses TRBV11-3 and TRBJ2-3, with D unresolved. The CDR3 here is CASSFSRDTQYF. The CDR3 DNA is TGTGCCAGCAGCTTTAGCAGAGATACGCAGTATTTT.